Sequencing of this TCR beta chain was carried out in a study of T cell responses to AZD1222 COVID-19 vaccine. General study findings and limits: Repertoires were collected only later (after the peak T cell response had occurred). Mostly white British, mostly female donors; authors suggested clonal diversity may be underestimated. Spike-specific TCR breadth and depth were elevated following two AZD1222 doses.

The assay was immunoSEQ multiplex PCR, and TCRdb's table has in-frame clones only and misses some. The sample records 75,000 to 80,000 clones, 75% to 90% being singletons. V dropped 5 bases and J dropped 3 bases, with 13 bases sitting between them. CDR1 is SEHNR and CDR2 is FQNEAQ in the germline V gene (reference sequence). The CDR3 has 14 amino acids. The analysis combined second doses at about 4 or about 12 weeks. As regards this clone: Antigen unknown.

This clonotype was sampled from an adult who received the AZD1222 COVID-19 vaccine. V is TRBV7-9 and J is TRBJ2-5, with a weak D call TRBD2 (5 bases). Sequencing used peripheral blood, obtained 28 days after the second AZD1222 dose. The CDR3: CASSRFGLKETQYF. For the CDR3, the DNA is TGTGCCAGCAGCCGATTCGGACTTAAAGAGACCCAGTACTTC. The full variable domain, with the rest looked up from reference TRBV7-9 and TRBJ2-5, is DTGVSQNPRHKITKRGQNVTFRCDPISEHNRLYWYRQTLGQGPEFLTYFQNEAQLEKSRLLSDRFSAERPKGSFSTLEIQRTEQGDSAMYLCASSRFGLKETQYFGPGTRLLVL.